The clone carrying this TCR beta chain was seen ten or more times. The antigen is not known. The V end was cut by 7 bases, the J end by 6 bases, with 10 bases between. The CDR3 extends over 12 amino acids. In germline, CDR1 is SGHVS, CDR2 FQNEAQ. MiXCR was run by TCRdb on the reads, yielding one entry per CDR3 protein. In the table there are approximately 500,000 distinct CDR3 sequences, around 10% of which are singletons. This sample is drawn from a study of T cell repertoires in cytomegalovirus infection. Study-wide background: In public TCR beta signatures, there were indications of both CMV infection and matching HLA type. Whole-study results and caveats: Dominant in the ex vivo response were TCR beta clonotypes restricted by HLA-C and specific for CMV. Summed public TCR beta family frequency identified CMV carriers bearing the relevant HLA.

Sequencing was done on a sample of PBMCs. This clonotype was sampled from a human donor in good health (CMV status not recorded). Some clones in this sample may be carry-over from other donors' samples. The chain combines TRBV7-8 with TRBJ1-5, with D possibly matching TRBD1 (5 bases). The chain's CDR3 is CASTSGGQPQHF. The CDR3 bases are TGTGCCAGCACCTCGGGGGGTCAGCCCCAGCATTTT. Full variable domain (remainder filled in from reference TRBV7-8 and TRBJ1-5): GAGVSQSPRYKVAKRGQDVALRCDPISGHVSLFWYQQALGQGPEFLTYFQNEAQLDKSGLPSDRFFAERPEGSVSTLKIQRTQQEDSAVYLCASTSGGQPQHFGDGTRLSIL.